These T cell receptor beta chains were read from a single sample in a study of OX40 agonist ivuxolimab in advanced cancers. Sequencing was performed with immunoSEQ multiplex PCR; in TCRdb, only in-frame clones are kept and a portion is missing. The sample consists of approximately 47,000 clones, 88% of them appearing once. Sequenced here: CD4+ or CD8+ T cells sorted from blood, sampled in a trial of the OX40 agonist ivuxolimab. The receptor set was obtained from an adult with an advanced solid tumor such as melanoma, head and neck, liver or kidney cancer. Both conserved end residues are part of each CDR3. D genes are given only for firm matches. Rows may omit the clone size; those that give it use once, few, many or a size class.

v_call	clone_size	j_call	d_call	cdr3_aa	cdr3_nt
TRBV10-3	-	TRBJ1-3	-	CAISEFGPASGNTIYF	TGTGCCATCAGTGAGTTCGGACCCGCCTCTGGAAACACCATATATTTT
TRBV21-1	-	TRBJ2-7	-	CASSKRRQFYEQYF	TGTGCCAGCAGCAAACGTCGGCAGTTCTACGAGCAGTACTTC
TRBV28	-	TRBJ2-3	TRBD1	CASSSPGTGTDTQYF	TGTGCCAGCAGTTCCCCCGGGACAGGGACAGATACGCAGTATTTT
TRBV18	-	TRBJ2-7	TRBD2	CASSPPAGGGSEQYF	TGTGCCAGCTCACCACCCGCGGGGGGCGGGAGCGAGCAGTACTTC
TRBV6-1	-	TRBJ2-1	TRBD1	CASSAQGGSYNEQFF	TGTGCCAGCAGTGCACAGGGGGGTTCCTACAATGAGCAGTTCTTC
TRBV30	-	TRBJ1-1	TRBD1	CAWSVQGSTEAFF	TGTGCCTGGAGTGTACAGGGGAGCACTGAAGCTTTCTTT
TRBV19	-	TRBJ1-1	-	CASTNQGIHSTTEAFF	TGTGCCAGCACCAACCAGGGGATACATTCAACGACTGAAGCTTTCTTT
TRBV6-4	-	TRBJ2-1	TRBD2	CASKRDYSYNEQFF	TGTGCCAGTAAGCGGGACTACAGCTACAATGAGCAGTTCTTC
TRBV7-6	-	TRBJ1-5	TRBD1	CASSPETGGNQPQHF	TGTGCCAGCAGCCCGGAGACAGGGGGCAATCAGCCCCAGCATTTT
TRBV9	few	TRBJ1-4	-	CASSPRTDLGLLFF	TGTGCCAGCAGCCCCCGGACGGACCTCGGGCTACTGTTTTTT
TRBV6-1	-	TRBJ2-5	-	CASLLRGNQETQYF	TGTGCCAGCCTTCTCCGGGGCAACCAAGAGACCCAGTACTTC
TRBV10-1	-	TRBJ2-7	-	CASSESPGNEQYF	TGCGCCAGCAGTGAGAGTCCGGGGAACGAGCAGTACTTC
TRBV9	-	TRBJ2-2	-	CASSVVPQNTGELFF	TGTGCCAGCAGCGTAGTGCCCCAGAACACCGGGGAGCTGTTTTTT
TRBV30	-	TRBJ1-4	TRBD1	CAWIGQGASNEKLFF	TGTGCCTGGATTGGCCAGGGGGCTTCTAATGAAAAACTGTTTTTT
TRBV5-4	-	TRBJ1-2	TRBD1	CASSKGQGAVSYGYTF	TGTGCCAGCAGCAAGGGACAGGGGGCCGTTAGTTATGGCTACACCTTC
TRBV18	-	TRBJ2-5	-	CASSPLAGRETQYF	TGTGCCAGCTCACCACTGGCGGGAAGAGAGACCCAGTACTTC